This T cell receptor (beta chain) was sequenced for a study of T cells after yellow fever vaccination. TCRdb processed the 5' RACE reads anew with MiXCR; each CDR3 protein has one entry. Among 300,000 to 450,000 distinct CDR3 sequences listed, roughly 8.4% were seen once. Germline CDR1 and CDR2: SGHTA and FQGNSA. V was trimmed by 5 bases and J by 1 base, leaving 10 bases between them. This CDR3 is built from 14 residues. The TCR was taken from a man between 18 and 29 years old who received the YFV17D yellow fever vaccine. The sample consisted of PBMCs, taken about 41 days after the first yellow fever vaccination. This rearrangement joins TRBV7-2 to TRBJ2-3, with a weak D call TRBD1 (6 bases). The CDR3 sequence is CASSRGQRTDTQYF. CDR3 DNA: TGTGCCAGCAGCCGAGGACAGCGCACAGATACGCAGTATTTT.